The text below deals with one T cell receptor (beta chain). Its antigen is unidentified. The data were obtained in a study of T cell responses to AZD1222 COVID-19 vaccine. General observations from the study: Spike-specific TCR repertoires showed rising breadth and depth after two AZD1222 doses. White British donors predominated, females outnumbered males, and clonal diversity was possibly underestimated. None of the repertoires were sampled until the peak T cell response had passed.

The data were produced by immunoSEQ multiplex PCR, yet TCRdb's version contains in-frame clones alone and is incomplete. The sample lists over 150,000 clones, about 85% occurring once. Trimming removed 8 bases from V and 11 bases from J, with 21 bases in between. CDR3 size: 14 residues. CDR1 is MNHEY and CDR2 is SVGAGI in the germline V gene. This receptor was obtained from an adult in good health. This chain connects TRBV6-5 to TRBJ1-4; D possibly corresponds to TRBD1 (5 bases). The sequences come from peripheral blood, collected on day 0 of AZD1222 vaccination. CDR3 amino acids: CASRNTGGVRKLFF. Here the CDR3 DNA reads TGTGCCAGCCGCAACACAGGAGGCGTTCGGAAACTGTTTTTT.